The 3 T cell receptor beta chains presented below share a single source sample, sequenced in a study of shared clonotypes between healthy human individuals. As defined, naive CD8 cells were CD45RO-negative and positively selected for CCR7, with terminally differentiated effector memory CD45RA+ cells excluded. TCRdb keeps only in-frame clones here, not all; method: immunoSEQ multiplex PCR. Altogether 660,000 or so clones are present, 95% to 97% being singletons, with the ten largest covering roughly 0.1%. The sample comprised naive CD8+ T cells sorted from blood. These receptors came from a woman aged 30 to 39 in good health.

The rearrangement joins TRBV7-8 to TRBJ1-5, with a weak D call TRBD1 (5 bases). The CDR3 length is 15 residues. V lost 5 bases and J lost 0, with 11 bases in between. Germline V gives CDR1 SGHVS, CDR2 FQNEAQ. The chain's CDR3 is CASSRGADSNQPQHF. The DNA for the CDR3 is TGTGCCAGCAGCCGCGGGGCAGATAGCAATCAGCCCCAGCATTTT.

In this sample, this clone turned up a few times. This sample also contains other DNA sequences that code for the same CDR3. The CDR3 DNA sequence: TGTGCCAGCAGTTTAGGCGATTCCTACGAGCAGTACTTC. Translation: CASSLGDSYEQYF. The rearrangement links TRBV27 to TRBJ2-7; D is unclear. V was shortened by 2 bases and J by 1 base, with 6 bases between the two germline ends. Per the germline V gene, CDR1 is MNHEY and CDR2 is SMNVEV (reference sequence). This CDR3 contains 13 residues.

The rearrangement uses TRBV28 and TRBJ1-1; the D is unclear. There are 14 residues in the CDR3. V was clipped by 3 bases and J by 3 bases, with 11 bases between them. From germline, CDR1 is MDHEN and CDR2 SYDVKM. As DNA, the CDR3 is TGTGCCAGCAGTTTGACACCTTGGGACACTGAAGCTTTCTTT. Translated, it gives CASSLTPWDTEAFF.